The sequence of this T cell receptor (beta chain) was determined in a study of cytomegalovirus exposure and HLA in healthy donors. Study background: Unique TCRs from HLA-typed donors, 65 million to 85 million of them, were held in an early data release. General study findings and limits: Common viral pathogens (according to a later analysis) appeared linked to several of the most significant clusters. Later analysis placed DRB1 highest and HLA-C lowest in TCR association rates, which differed by HLA locus.

As concerns this clone: Its antigen remains unknown.

Vbeta (60) and Jbeta (13) primers were used in the PCR. Generated by immunoSEQ multiplex PCR, the TCRdb table keeps only in-frame clones and is missing some. The sample yields over 150,000 clones, around 79% seen once. This CDR3 is built from 16 residues. V lost 4 bases, J lost 1 base, and 2 bases stayed unmatched. Germline lookup yields CDR1 ENHRY and CDR2 SYGVKD. Sequenced: PBMCs. V is TRBV10-3 and J is TRBJ2-2; 11 bases are a match to TRBD2. This sequence originates from a girl under 18 in good health and CMV-seropositive. This CDR3 is CAISAGLAGNTGELFF. In nucleotides, the CDR3 is TGTGCCATCAGTGCCGGACTAGCGGGGAACACCGGGGAGCTGTTTTTT.